These 16 T cell receptor beta chains came from one sample sequenced in a study of blood T cell repertoires in COVID-19. The table came from immunoSEQ multiplex PCR; TCRdb's copy has only in-frame clones and leaves some out. The table has roughly 200,000 clones, about 90% seen once. The sample consisted of PBMCs or T cells enriched from blood (not recorded which). These receptors all come from a young man who had recovered from COVID-19.

V gene TRBV30 combines with J gene TRBJ1-2; D might be TRBD1 (6 bases). Per the germline V gene, CDR1 is GTSNPN and CDR2 is SVGIG (reference sequence). Trimming took 4 bases from V and 6 from J, leaving 12 bases between them. This CDR3 contains 12 residues. This chain's CDR3 is CAWNDRLDGYTF. CDR3 DNA: TGTGCCTGGAACGACAGGCTAGATGGCTACACCTTC. Filled out from reference TRBV30 and TRBJ1-2, the complete variable domain reads SQTIHQWPATLVQPVGSPLSLECTVEGTSNPNLYWYRQAAGRGLQLLFYSVGIGQISSEVPQNLSASRPQDRQFILSSKKLLLSDSGFYLCAWNDRLDGYTFGSGTRLTVV.

The CDR3: CSALPGQNQETQYF. CDR3 coding DNA: TGCAGCGCTTTACCGGGACAGAACCAAGAGACCCAGTACTTC. V usage is TRBV29-1 and J usage is TRBJ2-5; 7 nucleotides align to TRBD1. In germline, CDR1 is SQVTM, CDR2 ANQGSEA. The ends lost 7 bases at V and 0 bases at J; junction bases unmatched: 8. The CDR3 covers 14 residues. Using reference TRBV29-1 and TRBJ2-5 for the parts outside the CDR3, the full variable domain is SAVISQKPSRDICQRGTSLTIQCQVDSQVTMMFWYRQQPGQSLTLIATANQGSEATYESGFVIDKFPISRPNLTFSTLTVSNMSPEDSSIYLCSALPGQNQETQYFGPGTRLLVL.

V is TRBV2 and J is TRBJ2-7, with 7 bases aligning to TRBD1. V lost 4 bases, J lost 6 bases, and 15 bases stayed unmatched. There are 16 residues in the CDR3. CDR1 is SNHLY, CDR2 FYNNEI, per germline. The CDR3 DNA sequence: TGTGCCAGCAGTGGGTCAGGGGGAAACCTTTGGGGCGAGCAGTACTTC. Its protein is CASSGSGGNLWGEQYF.

J is TRBJ1-2 and V is TRBV5-1; tentatively, D is TRBD1 (6 bases). V lost 3 bases to trimming and J lost 7 bases, with 16 bases between them. The CDR3 is 14 amino acids. Per the germline V gene, CDR1 is SGHRS and CDR2 is YFSETQ. CDR3 region: CASSSGPGAGGYTF. The CDR3 DNA is TGCGCCAGCAGCTCGGGCCCAGGGGCAGGTGGCTACACCTTC.

The V gene is TRBV18, the J gene TRBJ2-3; 9 bases are a match to TRBD2. The CDR3 has 15 residues. CDR1 is KGHSH and CDR2 is LQKENI in the germline V gene. The junction had 5 bases not matched to a gene; V was cut back by 2 bases and J by 5 bases. The CDR3: CASSPSSGSGDTQYF. The CDR3 bases are TGTGCCAGCTCACCAAGTAGCGGGAGTGGAGATACGCAGTATTTT.

The chain recombines TRBV6-5 with TRBJ1-2; 9 bases map to TRBD1. Germline CDR1 MNHEY, CDR2 SVGAGI. Trimming at V came to 5 bases and at J to 6 bases, leaving 4 bases not matched to a gene. The CDR3 contains 13 residues. The CDR3 region has the DNA TGTGCCAGCAGTCGACAGGGGGGAGATGGCTACACCTTC. Translating it yields CASSRQGGDGYTF.

This clone was detected many times. The rearrangement joins TRBV11-2 to TRBJ2-6, with D perhaps TRBD2 (5 bases). Per the germline V gene, CDR1 is SGHAT and CDR2 is FQNNGV. This CDR3 comprises 16 residues. Trimming left V 0 bases short and J 3 bases short, with 9 bases between. The CDR3 sequence is CASSLESGIGANVLTF. The CDR3 DNA sequence: TGTGCCAGCAGCTTAGAAAGCGGAATTGGGGCCAACGTCCTGACTTTC.

V and J are TRBV23-1 and TRBJ2-1, with 12 nucleotides matching TRBD2. TRBV23-1 is flagged as an ORF with uncertain function. J lost 1 base, V lost 2 bases, and 3 bases had no gene match. The CDR3 is 17 amino acids. Here the CDR3 reads CASSQQGLAGSYNEQFF. In DNA, the CDR3 is TGCGCCAGCAGTCAACAGGGACTAGCGGGTTCCTACAATGAGCAGTTCTTC.

V gene TRBV15 combines with J gene TRBJ2-1; 7 bases match TRBD1. The V gene's germline CDR1 is LNHNV and CDR2 YYDKDF (reference sequence). The CDR3 spans 13 residues. J gave up 5 bases and V 4 bases, and 2 bases lay outside the gene matches. CDR3 protein: CATSTGTDNEQFF. In nucleotides, the CDR3 is TGTGCCACCAGCACTGGGACAGACAATGAGCAGTTCTTC.

The rearrangement uses TRBV10-3 and TRBJ1-2; the D gene is possibly TRBD1 (5 bases). This CDR3 has 13 amino acids. Germline-derived CDR1 and CDR2 are ENHRY and SYGVKD. Between the trimmed V and J ends, which lost 4 bases and 8 bases, there was a span of 14 bases. The CDR3 protein is CAISVDMGGGYTF. The DNA of the CDR3 is TGTGCCATCAGTGTGGACATGGGAGGCGGCTACACCTTC.

This clone was seen only a few times. J is TRBJ1-2 and V is TRBV4-3, with no clear D. This CDR3 comprises 15 residues. Germline CDR1 LGHNA, CDR2 YSLEER. V lost 0 bases and J 7 bases, leaving 15 bases between the germline ends. The CDR3 nucleotides read TGCGCCAGCAGCCAAGATTTTTCGTCAACAGTTGGCTACACCTTC. This codes for CASSQDFSSTVGYTF.

The chain recombines TRBV6-5 with TRBJ1-5, with D unresolved. The CDR3 spans 13 residues. Germline CDR1 MNHEY, CDR2 SVGAGI. The germline V and J ends were trimmed by 3 bases and 5 bases, with 8 bases remaining between them. The chain's CDR3 is CASSYSEDQPQHF. For the CDR3, the DNA is TGTGCCAGCAGTTATTCGGAGGATCAGCCCCAGCATTTT.

The CDR3 sequence: CASSLVDLRNIQYF. The CDR3, as DNA: TGCGCCAGCAGCTTGGTTGACTTAAGGAACATTCAGTACTTC. The chain is built from TRBV5-1 and TRBJ2-4; D is uncertain. The CDR3 is made up of 14 amino acids. V was cut by 0 bases and J by 7 bases, with 11 bases left in between. CDR1 and CDR2 from the germline V gene are SGHRS and YFSETQ.

The chain joins TRBV6-1 to TRBJ1-2; 7 bases map to TRBD1. The length of the CDR3 is 14 residues. The germline V gene has CDR1 MNHNS and CDR2 SASEGT. With V trimmed by 2 bases and J by 6 bases, 6 bases remained unmatched. The CDR3 spells CASSELRGRNGYTF. In DNA, the CDR3 is TGTGCCAGCAGTGAATTGAGGGGGCGGAATGGCTACACCTTC.

The rearrangement joins TRBV4-3 to TRBJ1-1; 7 nucleotides line up with TRBD1. The CDR3 runs 13 residues. Per the germline V gene, CDR1 is LGHNA and CDR2 is YSLEER. Unmatched junction bases numbered 8, after V lost 5 bases and J lost 8 bases. CDR3 in amino acids: CASSNHRGGEAFF. The CDR3 coding sequence is TGCGCCAGCAGCAACCATAGAGGGGGCGAAGCTTTCTTT.

The rearrangement links TRBV11-3 to TRBJ1-3, with D unresolved. The length of the CDR3 is 15 residues. Looked up from germline, CDR1 is SGHNT and CDR2 is YENEEA. V lost 2 bases, J lost 1 base, and 9 bases lay in between. The CDR3 DNA reads as TGTGCCAGCAGCTTACACTCGGGTTCTGGAAACACCATATATTTT. The encoded protein is CASSLHSGSGNTIYF.